This passage covers 28 T cell receptor beta chains from one sample sequenced in a study of T cell changes during pregnancy in multiple sclerosis. The protocol was immunoSEQ multiplex PCR, while the TCRdb copy is restricted to in-frame clones and leaves out a portion. The sample has 100,000 or so clones; about 90% are singletons. The specimen comprised peripheral blood, sampled after pregnancy. These receptors came from a female donor with multiple sclerosis, enrolled in a pregnancy study.

The chain recombines TRBV30 with TRBJ2-7; possible D gene TRBD2, 5 bases. The germline V gene has CDR1 GTSNPN and CDR2 SVGIG (reference sequence). The CDR3 loop spans 11 amino acids. Trimming left V 4 bases short and J 6 bases short, with 10 bases between. CDR3 sequence reads: CAWNRGPEQYF. The CDR3 coding sequence is TGTGCCTGGAACCGAGGGCCCGAGCAGTACTTC.

The chain recombines TRBV6-1 with TRBJ1-5; no clear D gene. The CDR3 loop spans 14 amino acids. V was cut by 7 bases and J by 1 base, with 11 bases left in between. Germline CDR1 MNHNS, CDR2 SASEGT. CDR3 amino acids: CASMGLLSNQPQHF. The CDR3 DNA follows: TGTGCCAGCATGGGCCTCTTGAGCAATCAGCCCCAGCATTTT.

The chain uses TRBV9 and TRBJ2-1; D may be TRBD2 (6 bases). This CDR3 has 18 residues. Trimming took 4 bases from V and 0 from J, leaving 20 bases between them. Germline lookup yields CDR1 SGDLS and CDR2 YYNGEE. CDR3 region: CASSPYYSSVSSYNEQFF. CDR3 nucleotide sequence: TGTGCCAGCAGCCCCTATTATTCTAGCGTGAGCTCCTACAATGAGCAGTTCTTC.

The chain carries TRBV4-1 and TRBJ2-5; 7 bases match TRBD1. Unmatched junction bases numbered 16, after V lost 1 base and J lost 5 bases. CDR3 length: 18 amino acids. CDR1 is MGHRA, CDR2 YSYEKL, per germline. This chain's CDR3 is CASSQALNRGPLGETQYF. CDR3 nucleotides: TGCGCCAGCAGCCAAGCACTTAACAGGGGCCCCCTGGGGGAGACCCAGTACTTC.

The chain combines TRBV27 with TRBJ2-1; TRBD2 is a possible D gene (7 bases). The germline V and J ends were trimmed by 3 bases and 2 bases, with 8 bases remaining between them. The CDR3 loop spans 14 amino acids. Germline CDR1 is MNHEY and CDR2 is SMNVEV (reference sequence). The CDR3 loop is CASSFGGPYNEQFF. For the CDR3, the DNA is TGTGCCAGCAGTTTCGGGGGGCCCTACAATGAGCAGTTCTTC.

In this sample, this clone turned up once. V is TRBV2 and J is TRBJ2-7; TRBD1 is a possible D gene (6 bases). The V and J ends lost 7 bases and 10 bases respectively, with 14 bases between them. The CDR3 runs to 11 residues. Looked up from germline, CDR1 is SNHLY and CDR2 is FYNNEI. This CDR3 is CASTEPGHQYF. The CDR3 DNA sequence: TGTGCCAGCACCGAACCGGGACACCAGTACTTC.

This chain uses TRBV5-1 with TRBJ2-7, with D hard to call. CDR1 SGHRS and CDR2 YFSETQ come from the germline V gene. Trimming took 3 bases from V and 5 from J, leaving 12 bases between them. The CDR3 spans 13 residues. DNA of the CDR3: TGCGCCAGCAGCTCCACCGGAGTCCACGAGCAGTACTTC. As protein: CASSSTGVHEQYF.

The chain is built from TRBV29-1 and TRBJ2-4; 9 bases match TRBD1. CDR1 and CDR2 from the germline V gene are SQVTM and ANQGSEA. This CDR3 spans 12 amino acids. V shed 4 bases, J shed 15 bases, and the junction held 10 bases outside the gene matches. DNA for the CDR3: TGCAGCGTTGGGGACAGGGACGAGTGGGCGTACTTC. Translation: CSVGDRDEWAYF.

This clone was seen only once. The chain joins TRBV5-8 to TRBJ2-7; tentative D call: TRBD1 (6 bases). V was cut by 4 bases and J by 3 bases, with 20 bases left in between. Germline-derived CDR1 and CDR2 are SGHTS and YDEGEE. The CDR3 runs to 16 residues. CDR3 loop: CASSQSYGTFYYEQYF. The CDR3 DNA follows: TGTGCCAGCAGCCAATCGTACGGGACATTTTACTACGAGCAGTACTTC.

The chain uses TRBV7-9 and TRBJ1-4, with D unresolved. Trimming left V 1 base short and J 8 bases short, with 14 bases between. Germline CDR1 is SEHNR and CDR2 is FQNEAQ (reference sequence). The CDR3 spans 15 residues. The CDR3: CASSLVADTMEKLFF. The CDR3 nucleotides read TGTGCCAGCAGCTTAGTAGCAGATACCATGGAAAAACTGTTTTTT.

This chain links TRBV6-6 with TRBJ1-3; 7 nucleotides align to TRBD1. Germline V CDR1 and CDR2: MNHNY, SVGAGI (reference sequence). This CDR3 has 14 amino acids. The J segment lost 1 base and the V segment lost 7 bases, leaving 4 bases of the junction unmatched. CDR3 sequence: CASIRTGSGNTIYF. The DNA for the CDR3 is TGTGCCAGCATCAGGACAGGATCTGGAAACACCATATATTTT.

The chain combines TRBV4-1 with TRBJ1-6; a possible D gene is TRBD1 (6 bases). Trimming stripped 4 bases from V and 7 bases from J, with 11 bases between. The germline gives CDR1 MGHRA, CDR2 YSYEKL. This CDR3 spans 14 amino acids. DNA for the CDR3: TGCGCCAGCAGCCGACGGACAGACAATTCACCCCTCCACTTT. The encoded protein is CASSRRTDNSPLHF.

The CDR3 sequence: CASSLRVGEQYF. The CDR3 bases are TGTGCCAGCAGTCTCAGGGTTGGTGAGCAGTACTTC. The chain joins TRBV6-5 to TRBJ2-7, with D perhaps matching TRBD1 (5 bases). V lost 5 bases, J lost 7 bases, and 12 bases lay in between. This CDR3 spans 12 amino acids. CDR1 and CDR2 (germline): MNHEY, SVGAGI.

The chain couples TRBV5-1 to TRBJ2-1; the match to TRBD1 covers 8 bases. The length of the CDR3 is 15 residues. From germline, CDR1 is SGHRS and CDR2 YFSETQ. With 0 bases clipped from V and 4 bases from J, the junction kept 3 bases outside the gene matches. CDR3 loop: CASSLDQGAYNEQFF. CDR3 DNA: TGCGCCAGCAGCTTGGACCAGGGGGCATACAATGAGCAGTTCTTC.

The genes are TRBV5-1 and TRBJ1-6; D remains unclear. Looked up from germline, CDR1 is SGHRS and CDR2 is YFSETQ. CDR3 length: 12 residues. Between the trimmed V and J ends, which lost 5 bases and 6 bases, there was a span of 6 bases. The CDR3 DNA is TGCGCCAGCAGACGGGGTAATTCACCCCTCCACTTT. Its translation: CASRRGNSPLHF.

This rearrangement joins TRBV28 to TRBJ2-7, with TRBD2 identical over 12 bases. V gave up 3 bases and J gave up 6 bases; unmatched junction bases: 6. Germline CDR1 is MDHEN and CDR2 is SYDVKM. CDR3 length equals 15 residues. CDR3 in DNA: TGTGCCAGCAGTTTTGCTAGGACTAGCGGGACCGAGCAGTACTTC. It codes for CASSFARTSGTEQYF.

This clone was detected once. The chain combines TRBV7-2 with TRBJ2-1, with D maybe TRBD2 (6 bases). V was cut by 3 bases and J by 7 bases, with 10 bases left in between. This CDR3 has 13 residues. Germline values: CDR1 SGHTA, CDR2 FQGNSA. This chain's CDR3 is CASSLTTSNEQFF. DNA for the CDR3: TGTGCCAGCAGCTTGACGACTAGTAATGAGCAGTTCTTC. Together with reference TRBV7-2 and TRBJ2-1, the CDR3 gives the full variable domain: GAGVSQSPSNKVTEKGKDVELRCDPISGHTALYWYRQSLGQGLEFLIYFQGNSAPDKSGLPSDRFSAERTGGSVSTLTIQRTQQEDSAVYLCASSLTTSNEQFFGPGTRLTVL.

The chain has TRBV29-1 and TRBJ1-2; D call uncertain. V shed 6 bases and J shed 4 bases, with 15 bases lying between them. CDR1 and CDR2 (germline): SQVTM, ANQGSEA. This CDR3 has 13 residues. CDR3: CSVDGPPTYGYTF. The CDR3, as DNA: TGCAGCGTGGATGGGCCCCCGACCTATGGCTACACCTTC.

This chain links TRBV4-3 with TRBJ2-2; 7 nucleotides line up with TRBD1. Trimming cost V 4 bases and J 1 base; bases outside gene matches: 0. CDR3 length equals 14 residues. The germline gives CDR1 LGHNA, CDR2 YSLEER. This chain's CDR3 is CASSRQGNTGELFF. Written as DNA, the CDR3 is TGCGCCAGCAGCCGACAGGGGAACACCGGGGAGCTGTTTTTT.

The J gene is TRBJ2-7, the V gene TRBV6-5; TRBD1 is a possible D gene (6 bases). Germline loops: CDR1 MNHEY, CDR2 SVGAGI. V lost 6 bases and J lost 0, with 9 bases in between. This CDR3 contains 13 residues. CDR3 sequence reads: CASSPDSSYEQYF. Written as DNA, the CDR3 is TGTGCCAGCAGCCCGGACAGCTCCTACGAGCAGTACTTC.

In regard to this clone: The same CDR3 can be traced to other DNA sequences in this sample. V and J are TRBV2 and TRBJ2-7, with 8 bases aligning to TRBD1. Germline V gene sequence: CDR1 SNHLY, CDR2 FYNNEI. This CDR3 spans 12 amino acids. The J segment lost 3 bases and the V segment lost 6 bases, leaving 1 base of the junction unmatched. This CDR3 reads CASSTGGYEQYF. For the CDR3, the DNA is TGTGCCAGCAGCACAGGGGGCTACGAGCAGTACTTC.

The gene calls are TRBV2 and TRBJ1-1; 7 nucleotides agree with TRBD1. The junction had 13 bases not matched to a gene; V was cut back by 3 bases and J by 0 bases. The CDR3 consists of 18 residues. Germline V gene sequence: CDR1 SNHLY, CDR2 FYNNEI. The CDR3 region has the DNA TGTGCCAGCAGTGAGTTAGTGGGACAGCAGTTTTTGAACACTGAAGCTTTCTTT. Translated: CASSELVGQQFLNTEAFF.

This clone appeared a single time. The chain employs TRBV5-1 and TRBJ2-6; 8 positions agree with TRBD1. Per germline, CDR1 SGHRS and CDR2 YFSETQ. The CDR3 covers 17 residues. Losses at the gene ends were 4 bases for V and 0 bases for J; bases not matched to a gene: 6. The CDR3 DNA reads as TGCGCCAGCAGCACAAGACAGGGGAGCTCTGGGGCCAACGTCCTGACTTTC. It codes for CASSTRQGSSGANVLTF.

In this sample, this clone turned up once. The V and J genes are TRBV11-3 and TRBJ2-3, with D perhaps TRBD2 (6 bases). This CDR3 has 15 amino acids. The V end was cut by 1 base, the J end by 2 bases, with 10 bases between. Germline-derived CDR1 and CDR2 are SGHNT and YENEEA. CDR3 sequence reads: CASSLGGRDTDTQYF. The CDR3 DNA follows: TGTGCCAGCAGCTTAGGCGGGCGGGACACAGATACGCAGTATTTT. The whole variable domain, filled in from reference TRBV11-3 and TRBJ2-3, reads EAGVVQSPRYKIIEKKQPVAFWCNPISGHNTLYWYLQNLGQGPELLIRYENEEAVDDSQLPKDRFSAERLKGVDSTLKIQPAELGDSAVYLCASSLGGRDTDTQYFGPGTRLTVL.

This rearrangement joins TRBV6-6 to TRBJ2-7; possible D gene TRBD1, 6 bases. The germline CDR1 and CDR2 sequences are MNHNY and SVGAGI (reference sequence). The CDR3 covers 15 residues. Trimming shortened V by 1 base and J by 4 bases, and 14 bases separated the two germline ends. The CDR3 here is CASSYWGEGDYEQYF. CDR3 coding DNA: TGTGCCAGCAGTTACTGGGGTGAGGGGGATTACGAGCAGTACTTC.

The rearrangement links TRBV28 to TRBJ2-1; 7 bases align to TRBD1. This CDR3 contains 12 residues. V lost 10 bases to trimming and J lost 5 bases; unmatched junction nucleotides: 5. The germline V gene encodes CDR1 MDHEN and CDR2 SYDVKM. The CDR3 reads CAITGTDNEQFF. CDR3 DNA sequence: TGTGCCATAACCGGGACAGACAATGAGCAGTTCTTC. Full variable domain (outside the CDR3, taken from reference TRBV28 and TRBJ2-1): DVKVTQSSRYLVKRTGEKVFLECVQDMDHENMFWYRQDPGLGLRLIYFSYDVKMKEKGDIPEGYSVSREKKERFSLILESASTNQTSMYLCAITGTDNEQFFGPGTRLTVL.

This clone was counted at least ten times. The V call is TRBV10-2, the J call TRBJ2-5; 15 bases map to TRBD2. The CDR3 totals 16 residues. Trimming at V came to 5 bases and at J to 6 bases, leaving 7 bases not matched to a gene. Germline CDR1 WSHSY, CDR2 SAAADI. For the CDR3, the DNA is TGCGCCAGCAGTTCCGGACTAGCGGGAGGGAGGAAGACCCAGTACTTC. Amino acid sequence: CASSSGLAGGRKTQYF.

The J gene is TRBJ1-5, the V gene TRBV7-2; 8 bases match TRBD1. Germline V CDR1 and CDR2: SGHTA, FQGNSA. The CDR3 totals 14 residues. V lost 5 bases, J lost 6 bases, and 6 bases stayed unmatched. CDR3 in DNA: TGTGCCAGCAGCCCCGGACAGGGTATTCAGCCCCAGCATTTT. Translating it yields CASSPGQGIQPQHF. Full variable domain (missing parts from reference TRBV7-2 and TRBJ1-5): GAGVSQSPSNKVTEKGKDVELRCDPISGHTALYWYRQSLGQGLEFLIYFQGNSAPDKSGLPSDRFSAERTGGSVSTLTIQRTQQEDSAVYLCASSPGQGIQPQHFGDGTRLSIL.